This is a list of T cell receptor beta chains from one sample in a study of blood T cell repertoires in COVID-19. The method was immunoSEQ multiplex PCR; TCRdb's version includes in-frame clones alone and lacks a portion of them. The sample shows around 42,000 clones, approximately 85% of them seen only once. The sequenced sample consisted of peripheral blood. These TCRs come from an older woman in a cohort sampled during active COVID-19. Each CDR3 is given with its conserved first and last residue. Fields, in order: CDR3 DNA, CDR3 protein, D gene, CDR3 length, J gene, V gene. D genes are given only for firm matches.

TGTGCCAGTAGTATTCAAGGACAGGGAAGCAATCAGCCCCAGCATTTT,CASSIQGQGSNQPQHF,TRBD1,16,TRBJ1-5,TRBV19
TGTGCCAGCAGCTATGGGGGGGGCGCAGGGGGCTACACCTTC,CASSYGGGAGGYTF,.,14,TRBJ1-2,TRBV25-1
TGCGCCAGCAGCCAGAGGGGGGGGCTTAATGAAAAACTGTTTTTT,CASSQRGGLNEKLFF,.,15,TRBJ1-4,TRBV4-3
TGTGCCAGCAGCAAATCTAGCGGGAGCACAGATACGCAGTATTTT,CASSKSSGSTDTQYF,TRBD2,15,TRBJ2-3,TRBV5-4
TGCGCCAGCAGCATAGGACAGGGAGGGGGAGCTTTCTTT,CASSIGQGGGAFF,TRBD1,13,TRBJ1-1,TRBV5-1
TGTGCCATCAGTGTTACTAGCGGGAGTAACTACGAGCAGTACTTC,CAISVTSGSNYEQYF,TRBD2,15,TRBJ2-7,TRBV10-3
TGTGCCAGCAGGTCGGAGGGAGAGACCCAGTACTTC,CASRSEGETQYF,.,12,TRBJ2-5,TRBV6-6
TGTGCCAGCAGCTTAACGATCGGAGGACCGGGACTGGAGGCCACAGATACGCAGTATTTT,CASSLTIGGPGLEATDTQYF,.,20,TRBJ2-3,TRBV13
TGTGCCACTCACCGGAGCGGCTACAATGAGCAGTTCTTC,CATHRSGYNEQFF,.,13,TRBJ2-1,TRBV25-1
TGTGCCAGCAGCTTAACAGGGGACTCCTATGGCTACACCTTC,CASSLTGDSYGYTF,TRBD1,14,TRBJ1-2,TRBV7-8
TGTGCCACCAGTCTACAGGGGGCGGGCACTGAAGCTTTCTTT,CATSLQGAGTEAFF,TRBD1,14,TRBJ1-1,TRBV15